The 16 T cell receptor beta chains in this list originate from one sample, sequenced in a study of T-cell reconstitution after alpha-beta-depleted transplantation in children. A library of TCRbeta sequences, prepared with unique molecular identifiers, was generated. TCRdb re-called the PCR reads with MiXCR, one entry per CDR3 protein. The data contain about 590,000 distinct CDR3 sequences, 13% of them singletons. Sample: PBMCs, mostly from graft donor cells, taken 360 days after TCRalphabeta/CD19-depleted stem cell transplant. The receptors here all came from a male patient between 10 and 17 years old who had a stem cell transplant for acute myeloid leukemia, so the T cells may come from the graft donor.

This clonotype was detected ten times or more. The CDR3: CASSLPGLLDGYTF. The DNA for the CDR3 is TGCGCCAGCAGCTTGCCAGGATTGCTGGATGGCTACACCTTC. The rearrangement uses TRBV5-1 and TRBJ1-2; no reliable D call. Germline V gene lookup returns CDR1 SGHRS and CDR2 YFSETQ. The CDR3 has 14 residues. Trimming took off 1 base at V and 6 bases at J, with 13 bases between the two ends.

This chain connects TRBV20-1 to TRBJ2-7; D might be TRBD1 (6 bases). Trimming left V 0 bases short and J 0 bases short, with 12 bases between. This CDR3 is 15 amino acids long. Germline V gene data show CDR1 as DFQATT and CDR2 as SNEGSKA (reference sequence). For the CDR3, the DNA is TGCAGTGCTAGAGATCTAGGGGGATTCTCCTACGAGCAGTACTTC. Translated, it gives CSARDLGGFSYEQYF.

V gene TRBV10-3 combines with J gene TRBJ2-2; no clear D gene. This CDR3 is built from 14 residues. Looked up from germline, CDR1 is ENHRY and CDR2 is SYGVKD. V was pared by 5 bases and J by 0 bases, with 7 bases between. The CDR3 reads CAISLGANTGELFF. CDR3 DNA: TGTGCCATCAGTCTCGGCGCGAACACCGGGGAGCTGTTTTTT.

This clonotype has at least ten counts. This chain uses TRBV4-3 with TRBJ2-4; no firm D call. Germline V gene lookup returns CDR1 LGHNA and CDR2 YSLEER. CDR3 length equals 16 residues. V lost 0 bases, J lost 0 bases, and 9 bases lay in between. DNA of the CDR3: TGCGCCAGCAGCCAAGAAGGGTTCCTAGCCAAAAACATTCAGTACTTC. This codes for CASSQEGFLAKNIQYF.

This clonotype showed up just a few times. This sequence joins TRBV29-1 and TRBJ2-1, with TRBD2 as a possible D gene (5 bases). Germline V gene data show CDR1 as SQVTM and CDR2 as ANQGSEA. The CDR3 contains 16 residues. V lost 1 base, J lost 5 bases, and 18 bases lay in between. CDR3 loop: CSVEGGLWGTNNEQFF. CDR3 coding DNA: TGCAGCGTTGAAGGCGGGTTATGGGGTACTAACAATGAGCAGTTCTTC.

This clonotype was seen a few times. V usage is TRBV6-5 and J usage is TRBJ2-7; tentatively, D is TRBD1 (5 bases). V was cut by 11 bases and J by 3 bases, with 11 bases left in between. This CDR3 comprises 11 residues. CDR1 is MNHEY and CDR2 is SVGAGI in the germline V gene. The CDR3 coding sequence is TGTGCCTCCTGGGGCGACTACGAGCAGTACTTC. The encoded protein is CASWGDYEQYF.

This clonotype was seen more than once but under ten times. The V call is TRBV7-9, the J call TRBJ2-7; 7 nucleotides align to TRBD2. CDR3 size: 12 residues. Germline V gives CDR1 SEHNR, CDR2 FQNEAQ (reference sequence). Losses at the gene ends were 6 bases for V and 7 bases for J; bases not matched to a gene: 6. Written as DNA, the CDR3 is TGTGCCAGCAGACGACTGGGGGGGGAGCAGTACTTC. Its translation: CASRRLGGEQYF.

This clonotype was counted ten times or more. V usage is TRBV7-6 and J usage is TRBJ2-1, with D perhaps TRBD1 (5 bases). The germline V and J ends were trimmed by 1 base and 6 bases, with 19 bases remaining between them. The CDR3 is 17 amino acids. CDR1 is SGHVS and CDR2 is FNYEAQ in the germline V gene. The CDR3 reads CASSLVPSQVQRNEQFF. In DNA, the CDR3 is TGTGCCAGCAGCTTAGTACCCTCACAGGTACAGCGCAATGAGCAGTTCTTC.

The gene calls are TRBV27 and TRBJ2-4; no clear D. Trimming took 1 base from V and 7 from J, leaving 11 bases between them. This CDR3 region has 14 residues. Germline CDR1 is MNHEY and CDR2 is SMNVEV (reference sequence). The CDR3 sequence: CASSLYGVGNIQYF. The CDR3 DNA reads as TGTGCCAGCAGTTTATATGGGGTAGGGAACATTCAGTACTTC.

The CDR3 sequence is CATHRGEAFF. For the CDR3, the DNA is TGTGCCACCCACAGGGGCGAAGCTTTCTTT. The rearrangement uses TRBV19 and TRBJ1-1; 7 bases are shared with TRBD1. CDR1 LNHDA and CDR2 SQIVND come from the germline V gene (reference sequence). The trim removed 10 bases at V and 8 bases at J, leaving 4 bases unmatched. The length of the CDR3 is 10 residues.

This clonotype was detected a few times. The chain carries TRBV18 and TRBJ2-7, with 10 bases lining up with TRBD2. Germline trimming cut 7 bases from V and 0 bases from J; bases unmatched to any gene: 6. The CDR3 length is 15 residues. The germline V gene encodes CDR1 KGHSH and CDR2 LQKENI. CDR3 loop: CASFEGLAASYEQYF. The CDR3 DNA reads TGTGCCAGCTTTGAAGGACTAGCGGCCTCCTACGAGCAGTACTTC.

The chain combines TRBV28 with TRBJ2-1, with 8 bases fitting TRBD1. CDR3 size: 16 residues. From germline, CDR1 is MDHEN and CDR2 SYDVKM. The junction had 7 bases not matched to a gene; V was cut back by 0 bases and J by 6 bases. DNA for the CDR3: TGTGCCAGCAGTTTATGGGTTCGTGACAGGGGCAATGAGCAGTTCTTC. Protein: CASSLWVRDRGNEQFF.

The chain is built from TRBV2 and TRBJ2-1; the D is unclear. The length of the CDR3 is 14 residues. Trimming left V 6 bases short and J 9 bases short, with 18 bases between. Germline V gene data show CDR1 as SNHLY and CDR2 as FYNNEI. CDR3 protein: CASRPGPSPGEQFF. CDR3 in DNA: TGTGCCAGCAGGCCGGGTCCTTCACCCGGTGAGCAGTTCTTC.

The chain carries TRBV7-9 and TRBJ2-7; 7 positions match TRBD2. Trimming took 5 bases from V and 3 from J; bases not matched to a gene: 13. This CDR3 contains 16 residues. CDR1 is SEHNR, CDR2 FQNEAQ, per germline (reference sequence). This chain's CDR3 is CASSASSGLPNYEQYF. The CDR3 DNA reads TGTGCCAGCAGCGCGTCCTCGGGACTACCCAACTACGAGCAGTACTTC.

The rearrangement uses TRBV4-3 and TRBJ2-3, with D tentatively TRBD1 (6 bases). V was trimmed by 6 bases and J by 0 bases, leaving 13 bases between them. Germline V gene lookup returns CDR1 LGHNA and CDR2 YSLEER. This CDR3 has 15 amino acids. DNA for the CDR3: TGCGCCAGCAGTAGGATTCAGGGGAGCACAGATACGCAGTATTTT. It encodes CASSRIQGSTDTQYF.

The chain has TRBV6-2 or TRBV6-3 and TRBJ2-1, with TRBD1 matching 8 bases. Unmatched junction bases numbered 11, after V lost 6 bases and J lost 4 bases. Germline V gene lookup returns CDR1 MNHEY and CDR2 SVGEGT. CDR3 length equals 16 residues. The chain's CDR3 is CASRNSLGQGYNEQFF. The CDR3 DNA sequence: TGTGCCAGCAGGAACTCCCTTGGACAGGGTTACAATGAGCAGTTCTTC.